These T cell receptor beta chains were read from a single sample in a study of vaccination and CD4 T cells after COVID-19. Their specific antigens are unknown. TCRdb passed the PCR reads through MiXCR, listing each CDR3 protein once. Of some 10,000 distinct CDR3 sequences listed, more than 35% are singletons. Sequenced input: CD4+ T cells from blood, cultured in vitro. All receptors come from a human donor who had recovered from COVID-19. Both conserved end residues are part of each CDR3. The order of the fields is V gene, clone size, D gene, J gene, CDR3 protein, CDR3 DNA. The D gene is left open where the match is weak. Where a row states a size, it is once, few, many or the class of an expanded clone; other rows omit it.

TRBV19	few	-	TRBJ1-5	CASSINRNQHF	TGTGCCAGTAGTATAAACCGGAATCAGCATTTT
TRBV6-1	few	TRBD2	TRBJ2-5	CASSPSGGKETQYF	TGTGCCAGCAGTCCTAGCGGGGGGAAAGAGACCCAGTACTTC
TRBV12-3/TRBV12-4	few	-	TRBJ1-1	CASSLYWVGSTEAFF	TGTGCCAGCAGTTTATATTGGGTAGGGAGCACTGAAGCTTTCTTT
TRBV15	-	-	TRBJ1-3	CATSAQLSGNTIYF	TGTGCCACCAGCGCACAGCTCTCTGGAAACACCATATATTTT
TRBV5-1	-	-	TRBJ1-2	CASSSQPGTPNDYTF	TGCGCCAGCAGCTCCCAACCCGGGACACCAAACGACTACACCTTC
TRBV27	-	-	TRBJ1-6	CASSPRSPNSPLHF	TGTGCCAGCAGTCCCAGATCGCCGAATTCACCCCTCCACTTT
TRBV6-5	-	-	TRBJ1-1	CASSYSYRRGTEAFF	TGTGCCAGCAGTTACTCGTACAGAAGAGGGACTGAAGCTTTCTTT
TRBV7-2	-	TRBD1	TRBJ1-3	CASSLVPGGSRNTIYF	TGTGCCAGCAGCTTAGTACCAGGGGGTAGTCGAAACACCATATATTTT
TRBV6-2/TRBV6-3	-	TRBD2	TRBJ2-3	CASSEVGGRTDTQYF	TGTGCCAGCAGTGAGGTGGGGGGGAGGACAGATACGCAGTATTTT
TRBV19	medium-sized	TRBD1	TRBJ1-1	CASLGTGGVNTEAFF	TGTGCCAGTCTCGGGACAGGGGGGGTGAACACTGAAGCTTTCTTT
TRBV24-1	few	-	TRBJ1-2	CATSDRWTRRDGYTF	TGTGCCACCAGTGACCGTTGGACAAGGAGGGATGGCTACACCTTC
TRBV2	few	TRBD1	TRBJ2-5	CASSELGQGQETQYF	TGTGCCAGCAGTGAGTTGGGACAGGGCCAAGAGACCCAGTACTTC
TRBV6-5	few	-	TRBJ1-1	CASSSISRRSDEAFF	TGTGCCAGCAGTTCCATTTCCCGTCGGAGCGACGAAGCTTTCTTT
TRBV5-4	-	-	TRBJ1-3	CASSSMTSSGNTIYF	TGTGCCAGCAGCTCGATGACAAGCTCTGGAAACACCATATATTTT
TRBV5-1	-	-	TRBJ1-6	CASSFNGGDSPLHF	TGCGCCAGCAGCTTCAATGGGGGGGACTCACCCCTCCACTTT
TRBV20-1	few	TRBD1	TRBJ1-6	CSATTGQENSPLHF	TGCAGTGCTACGACAGGGCAGGAAAATTCACCCCTCCACTTT
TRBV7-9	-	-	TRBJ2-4	CASSLAGPGRRKNIQYF	TGTGCCAGCAGCTTAGCGGGCCCGGGACGTCGTAAAAACATTCAGTACTTC
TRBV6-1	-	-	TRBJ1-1	CASSEGGGRERAFF	TGTGCCAGCAGTGAGGGCGGGGGTCGAGAAAGAGCTTTCTTT
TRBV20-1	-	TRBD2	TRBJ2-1	CSARTSGGTFSCNEQFF	TGCAGTGCTCGGACTAGCGGGGGTACCTTCTCCTGCAATGAGCAGTTCTTC
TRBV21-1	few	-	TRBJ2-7	CASSKESVKWYEQYF	TGTGCCAGCAGCAAAGAAAGTGTAAAGTGGTACGAGCAGTACTTC
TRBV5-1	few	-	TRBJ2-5	CASSETGGTFNGETQYF	TGCGCCAGCAGCGAAACCGGCGGGACGTTTAACGGGGAGACCCAGTACTTC
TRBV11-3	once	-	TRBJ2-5	CASSRTQGRETQYF	TGTGCCAGCAGCCGCACCCAGGGTCGAGAGACCCAGTACTTC
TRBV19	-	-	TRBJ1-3	CASSMTATKNTIYF	TGTGCCAGTAGTATGACGGCTACCAAGAACACCATATATTTT
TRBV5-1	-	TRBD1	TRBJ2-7	CASSSGQGSPYEQYF	TGCGCCAGCAGCTCGGGACAGGGAAGTCCCTACGAGCAGTACTTC
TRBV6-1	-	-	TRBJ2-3	CAISEGPTDTQYF	TGTGCCATCAGTGAGGGTCCCACAGATACGCAGTATTTT
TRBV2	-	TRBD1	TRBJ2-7	CATTIPGQGIFMTYEQYF	TGTGCCACCACCATTCCGGGACAGGGGATATTCATGACCTACGAGCAGTACTTC
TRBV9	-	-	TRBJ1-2	CASSGPRGIAGYGYTF	TGTGCCAGCAGCGGCCCAAGGGGGATTGCGGGGTATGGCTACACCTTC
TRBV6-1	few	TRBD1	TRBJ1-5	CASSLTGGGYSNQPQHF	TGTGCCAGCAGTCTCACAGGGGGGGGTTATAGCAATCAGCCCCAGCATTTT
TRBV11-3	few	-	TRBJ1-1	CASSWRTDDISNTEAFF	TGTGCCAGCAGCTGGAGGACAGACGACATATCCAACACTGAAGCTTTCTTT
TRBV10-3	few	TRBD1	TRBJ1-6	CAIRDRDSPLHF	TGTGCCATCAGGGACAGGGATTCACCCCTCCACTTT
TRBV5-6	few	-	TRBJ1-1	CASSLVGQNTEAFF	TGTGCCAGCAGCTTAGTGGGCCAGAACACTGAAGCTTTCTTT
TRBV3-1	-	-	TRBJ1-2	CASSHAYGYTF	TGTGCCAGCAGCCATGCTTATGGCTACACCTTC
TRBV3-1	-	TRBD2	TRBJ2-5	CASSPGLAGGAQYF	TGTGCCAGCAGCCCGGGACTAGCGGGGGGGGCCCAGTACTTC
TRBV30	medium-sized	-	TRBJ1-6	CAWSPLGGYNSPLHF	TGTGCCTGGAGCCCCCTTGGTGGGTATAATTCACCCCTCCACTTT
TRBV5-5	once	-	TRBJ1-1	CASSLSAGAKFTEAFF	TGTGCCAGCAGCTTGTCGGCAGGGGCCAAGTTCACTGAAGCTTTCTTT
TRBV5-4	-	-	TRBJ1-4	CASSWKANEKLFF	TGTGCCAGCAGCTGGAAGGCTAATGAAAAACTGTTTTTT
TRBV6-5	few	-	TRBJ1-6	CASSYSGRANYNSPLHF	TGTGCCAGCAGTTACTCCGGGCGTGCAAACTATAATTCACCCCTCCACTTT
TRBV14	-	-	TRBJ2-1	CASSQDPFPGDEGFF	TGTGCCAGCAGCCAAGATCCCTTCCCGGGGGACGAGGGGTTCTTC
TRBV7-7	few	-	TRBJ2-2	CASSLRPNTGELFF	TGTGCTAGCAGCTTAAGACCGAACACCGGGGAGCTGTTTTTT